This TCR beta chain came from a study of beta chain features in type 1 diabetes (dated by TCRdb to the late 2010s). Broadly, across the study: Patients and healthy donors did not differ in mean age, gender distribution, total cell number or subset yield. Regulatory and stem cell-like memory subsets were obtained from only 8 patients and about 8 healthy donors, while naive and central memory subsets were obtained from all 30 or so donors. A total of approximately 110,000,000 sorted cells were examined across all samples, and a strong correlation was observed between cell number per subset and RNA yield. In the study, TCRB repertoires of sorted circulating CD4+ T cell subsets from recently diagnosed type 1 diabetes patients were compared with those of matched healthy donors. What the study reported, not specific to this receptor: A moderate but significant shortening of TCRB CDR3 length was observed in type 1 diabetes patients in all four CD4+ subsets. PCR might favor shorter templates, but patient and control samples were amplified and corrected together, so any skew would affect both groups equally. HLA sub-analyses involved small numbers of individuals, so any influence of HLA type on TCRB rearrangement remained unresolved. Sequencing cDNA rather than genomic DNA could over-represent highly expressing activated cells, although activation and CD3 levels did not differ between groups. Fewer insertions and more nucleotide deletions at VDJ recombination sites were observed in patients with type 1 diabetes, implying thymic rearrangement abnormalities. Naive, central memory and regulatory TCRB repertoires appeared to be more similar among patients than among healthy donors.

The entire isolated RNA was reverse transcribed using the High Capacity cDNA Reverse Transcription Kit, and thus expressed TCRB transcripts were sequenced. Deep immunoSEQ sequencing was performed on naive, central memory and regulatory T cell samples, with an average of roughly 3.6 million total reads per sample. After sorted cells were lysed in RLT buffer, RNA was extracted with DNase-treated RNeasy Micro or Mini kits, with the choice depending on cell number. Each cell subset was processed separately to prevent cross-contamination, with patient and healthy donor samples processed together. The immunoSEQ multiplex PCR was used to amplify TCRB sequences from cDNA, yielding 87-bp fragments that span the CDR3 region. Amplicons were sequenced on the Illumina HiSeq platform. In the original analysis: Synthetic template baselines were used to correct PCR bias computationally, reads within Hamming distance 2 were collapsed, and singletons that could not be merged were discarded. Reads were aligned against IMGT so that V, D and J genes, CDR3 length and insertions or deletions at six rearrangement sites could be assigned. Within each subset, clonotype counts were normalized to sorted cell number, after which true diversity and Gini coefficients were computed with the tcR R package. The overlap coefficient, calculated on TCRB nucleotide sequences, was used to measure repertoire sharing. As a proxy for the pre-selection repertoire, out-of-frame TCRB sequences from naive cells were analyzed. What TCRdb holds here is the immuneACCESS table cut down to in-frame rearrangements. Part of the clones is not present; checked against another copy, under half of the missing clones reflect an unresolved V gene, and the others are unexplained. V, J and clone size reflect that table, while D and trimming were determined from the DNA. Here the sample has about 280,000 clones; 15% occur a single time. The top ten clones comprise 0.015% to 0.017% of the sample.

CDR1 is given as MNHEY and CDR2 as SVGAGI, both from the germline V gene. The CDR3, from cysteine to phenylalanine, totals 13 residues. The CDR3 DNA has 39 bases and is translated from base 1. The junction carries 10 bases between V and J, which are trimmed by 6 bases and 4 bases respectively. From each donor, a single peripheral blood sample of about 110 mL on average was drawn into heparinised tubes. Naive, central memory, regulatory and stem cell-like memory CD4+ T cells were sorted on a BD FACSAria II using a panel including CD45RO, CCR7, CD25, CD127, CD95 and CD27. Purity was above 98% for every sorted population. PBMCs were isolated right away by Lymphoprep density gradient centrifugation and were stained directly, without culture. Samples were stained and sorted in pairs, with one healthy donor and one patient per experiment, so that batch effects were minimized. Turning to this clone: Its target antigen remains unknown. No base quality values were provided; no much bigger clone lies one nucleotide off.

The specimen was naive CD4+ T cells from blood. Per the publication, the cell subset or site label means: true naive CD4+ T cells. This sequence uses TRBV6-5 and TRBJ1-5; no D gene is confidently identified. The TCR sequence derives from a man aged 18 to 30 with type 1 diabetes. This receptor carries the CDR3 CASSPGVNQPQHF. DNA sequence: TGTGCCAGCAGCCCGGGAGTAAATCAGCCCCAGCATTTT.